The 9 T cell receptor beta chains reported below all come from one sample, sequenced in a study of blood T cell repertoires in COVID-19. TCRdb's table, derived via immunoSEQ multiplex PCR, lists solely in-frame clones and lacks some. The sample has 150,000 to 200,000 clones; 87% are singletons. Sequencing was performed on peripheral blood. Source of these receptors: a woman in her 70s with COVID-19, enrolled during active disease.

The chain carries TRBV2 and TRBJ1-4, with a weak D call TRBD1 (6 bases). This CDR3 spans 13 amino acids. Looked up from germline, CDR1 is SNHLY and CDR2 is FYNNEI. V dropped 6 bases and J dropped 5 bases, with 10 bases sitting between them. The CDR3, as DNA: TGTGCCAGCAGCCAGGGGCCGAATGAAAAACTGTTTTTT. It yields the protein CASSQGPNEKLFF.

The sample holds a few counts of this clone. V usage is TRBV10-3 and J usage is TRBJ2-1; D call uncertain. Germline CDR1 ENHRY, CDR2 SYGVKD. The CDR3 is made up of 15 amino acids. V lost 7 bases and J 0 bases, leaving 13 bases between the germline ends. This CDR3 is CAITATRSSYNEQFF. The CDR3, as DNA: TGTGCCATCACAGCTACGCGGAGCTCCTACAATGAGCAGTTCTTC.

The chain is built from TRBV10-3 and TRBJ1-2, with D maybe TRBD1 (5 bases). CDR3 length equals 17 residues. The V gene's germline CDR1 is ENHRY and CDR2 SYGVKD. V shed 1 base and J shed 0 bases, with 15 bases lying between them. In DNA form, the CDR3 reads TGTGCCATCAGTGAGTTGTTGGACATTAGAGCTAACTATGGCTACACCTTC. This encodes CAISELLDIRANYGYTF.

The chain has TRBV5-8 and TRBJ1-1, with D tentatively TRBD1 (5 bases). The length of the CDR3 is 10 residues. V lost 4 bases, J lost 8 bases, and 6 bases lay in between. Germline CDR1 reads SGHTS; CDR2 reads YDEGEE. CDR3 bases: TGTGCCAGCAGCGGGGCAGAAGCTTTCTTT. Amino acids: CASSGAEAFF.

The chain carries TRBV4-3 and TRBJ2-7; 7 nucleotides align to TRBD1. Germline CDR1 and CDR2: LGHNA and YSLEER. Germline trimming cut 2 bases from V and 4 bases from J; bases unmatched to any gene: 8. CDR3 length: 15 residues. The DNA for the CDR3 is TGCGCCAGCAGCCAAACCGGGACAGCTGCTTACGAGCAGTACTTC. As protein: CASSQTGTAAYEQYF.

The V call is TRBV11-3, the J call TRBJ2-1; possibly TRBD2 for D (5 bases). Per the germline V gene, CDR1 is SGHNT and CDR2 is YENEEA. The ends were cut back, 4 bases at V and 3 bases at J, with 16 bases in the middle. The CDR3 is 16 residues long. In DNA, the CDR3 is TGTGCCAGCAGCTCCCTCCCTACCGGGGTCTACAATGAGCAGTTCTTC. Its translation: CASSSLPTGVYNEQFF.

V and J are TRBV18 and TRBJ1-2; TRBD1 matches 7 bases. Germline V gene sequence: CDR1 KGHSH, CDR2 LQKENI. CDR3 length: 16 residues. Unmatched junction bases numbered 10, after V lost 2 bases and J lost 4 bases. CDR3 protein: CASSPTGQSDSYGYTF. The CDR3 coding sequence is TGTGCCAGCTCACCAACGGGACAGTCCGATTCCTATGGCTACACCTTC.

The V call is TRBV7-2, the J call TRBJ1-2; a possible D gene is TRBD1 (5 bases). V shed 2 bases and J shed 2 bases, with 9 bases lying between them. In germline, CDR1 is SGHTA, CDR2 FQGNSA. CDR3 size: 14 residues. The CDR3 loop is CASSLMGQNYGYTF. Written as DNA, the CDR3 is TGTGCCAGCAGCTTAATGGGGCAGAACTATGGCTACACCTTC.

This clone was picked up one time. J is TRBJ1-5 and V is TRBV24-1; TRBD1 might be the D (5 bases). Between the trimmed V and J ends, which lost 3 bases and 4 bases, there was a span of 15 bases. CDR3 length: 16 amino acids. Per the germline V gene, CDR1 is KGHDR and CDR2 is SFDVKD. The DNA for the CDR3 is TGTGCCACCAGTGATCCCGGCGGGGGGGTAAATCAGCCCCAGCATTTT. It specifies CATSDPGGGVNQPQHF.